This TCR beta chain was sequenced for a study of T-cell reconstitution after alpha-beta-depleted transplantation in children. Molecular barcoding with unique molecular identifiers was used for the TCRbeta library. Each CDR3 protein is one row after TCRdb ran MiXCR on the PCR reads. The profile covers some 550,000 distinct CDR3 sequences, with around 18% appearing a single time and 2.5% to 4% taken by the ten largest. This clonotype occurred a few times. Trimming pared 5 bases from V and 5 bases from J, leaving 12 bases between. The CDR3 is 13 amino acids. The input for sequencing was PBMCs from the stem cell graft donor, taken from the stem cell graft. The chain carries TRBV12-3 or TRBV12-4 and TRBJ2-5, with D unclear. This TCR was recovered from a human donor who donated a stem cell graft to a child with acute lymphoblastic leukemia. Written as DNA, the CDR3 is TGTGCCAGCAGTAATTCTAGAAGGGAGACCCAGTACTTC. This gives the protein CASSNSRRETQYF.